The clone carrying this T cell receptor beta chain was detected once. This cohort consisted of healthy bone marrow donors. Although they were nominally healthy when sampled, donors likely had unrecorded immune exposures. The primer mix had 60 Vbeta and 13 Jbeta primers. The table came from immunoSEQ multiplex PCR; TCRdb's copy has only in-frame clones and leaves some out. This table has under 150,000 clones, approximately 80% appearing once. V dropped 1 base and J dropped 4; count of bases not matched to a gene: 5. Germline CDR1 and CDR2: SEHNR and FQNEAQ (reference sequence). The CDR3 runs to 16 residues. The data were obtained in a study of cytomegalovirus exposure and HLA in healthy donors.

This clonotype was sampled from a woman in her forties in good health and CMV-seronegative. The rearrangement links TRBV7-9 to TRBJ2-5; 11 positions agree with TRBD2. Sequences were obtained from PBMCs. CDR3 amino acids: CASSLGTSGFGETQYF. The CDR3 nucleotides are TGTGCCAGCAGCTTAGGGACTAGCGGGTTCGGAGAGACCCAGTACTTC. Drawing the rest from reference TRBV7-9 and TRBJ2-5, the complete variable domain is DTGVSQNPRHKITKRGQNVTFRCDPISEHNRLYWYRQTLGQGPEFLTYFQNEAQLEKSRLLSDRFSAERPKGSFSTLEIQRTEQGDSAMYLCASSLGTSGFGETQYFGPGTRLLVL.